The source of this TCR beta chain is a study of post-analysis software for immune sequencing data. Overall study findings and caveats: Compared with controls, patients showed significantly lower normalized Chao1 diversity.

As regards this clonotype: The antigen remains undetermined.

Incorporated into the TCR beta cDNA libraries were unique molecular identifiers, which served to reduce PCR and sequencing biases. TCRdb re-analysed the PCR reads in MiXCR, keeping a single row per CDR3 protein. The sample lists approximately 460,000 distinct CDR3 sequences; around 40% were seen once. The sample comprised blood. The receptor was isolated from a girl aged 5-17 years with multiple sclerosis.

This chain's CDR3 is CASSLGTGPNEQYF. The CDR3 DNA reads as TGCGCCAGCAGCTTGGGGACAGGGCCCAACGAGCAGTACTTC. V usage is TRBV5-1 and J usage is TRBJ2-5, with TRBD1 matching 8 bases. The J call may not be correct, given that the DNA end is closer to TRBJ2-7. Germline CDR1 reads SGHRS; CDR2 reads YFSETQ. The CDR3 extends over 14 amino acids.